This TCR beta chain was observed in a study of T cells in tumors after PD-1 blockade. Study in general: Either cemiplimab 350 mg every 2 weeks or pembrolizumab 200 mg every 3 weeks was given. Some patients also took daily vismodegib 150 mg during anti-PD-1 treatment.

Libraries were prepared by immunoSEQ multiplex PCR; TCRdb keeps only in-frame clonotypes and omits some of them. The sample consists of about 60,000 clones, around 72% of them appearing once. Overall study findings and caveats: Peripheral recruitment is suggested, as some novel exhausted tumor clones were in pre-treatment blood.

V was clipped by 4 bases and J by 5 bases; unmatched bases: 5. CDR3 length: 15 amino acids. CDR1 PRHDT and CDR2 FYEKMQ come from the germline V gene (reference sequence). A word on this clone: Its antigen is unidentified.

The sequence was collected from a human donor with basal cell carcinoma. This specimen was PBMCs, taken after anti-PD-1 treatment. The chain uses TRBV13 and TRBJ2-3; 11 bases align to TRBD1. The CDR3 DNA reads TGTGCCAGCAGCTGGAGGACAGGGGGCGAAGATACGCAGTATTTT. Encoded protein: CASSWRTGGEDTQYF. Combining the CDR3 with reference TRBV13 and TRBJ2-3 gives the whole variable domain AAGVIQSPRHLIKEKRETATLKCYPIPRHDTVYWYQQGPGQDPQFLISFYEKMQSDKGSIPDRFSAQQFSDYHSELNMSSLELGDSALYFCASSWRTGGEDTQYFGPGTRLTVL.